The entry below gives a single T cell receptor beta chain sequence along with its context. The antigen remains unidentified. Extraction of RNA preceded its reverse transcription into cDNA, which served as the sequencing template. Repertoires were generated with immunoSEQ multiplex PCR, while TCRdb's copy carries only in-frame clones and drops some. The sample lists about 110,000 clones; under 65% were seen once. Researchers gathered lesional scalp punch biopsies and peripheral blood from patients with alopecia areata. This specimen belongs to a study of CD8+ T cells in alopecia areata. Study-wide results and limits: Sequenced scalp T cells also include alphabeta T cells resident in normal skin. Researchers report lesional scalp, most notably alopecia totalis/universalis, outstripped normal scalp in clonality.

The sequence was obtained from a human donor with alopecia areata. The specimen sequenced was NKG2D-low CD8+ T cells sorted from blood.

The CDR3 DNA sequence: TGTGCCAGCATAGGACCGGGAGCAGATACGCAGTATTTT. This sequence encodes CASIGPGADTQYF. The chain combines TRBV2 with TRBJ2-3, with a weak D call TRBD2 (6 bases). This CDR3 region has 13 residues. The V gene's germline CDR1 is SNHLY and CDR2 FYNNEI. V dropped 7 bases and J dropped 4 bases, with 12 bases sitting between them.